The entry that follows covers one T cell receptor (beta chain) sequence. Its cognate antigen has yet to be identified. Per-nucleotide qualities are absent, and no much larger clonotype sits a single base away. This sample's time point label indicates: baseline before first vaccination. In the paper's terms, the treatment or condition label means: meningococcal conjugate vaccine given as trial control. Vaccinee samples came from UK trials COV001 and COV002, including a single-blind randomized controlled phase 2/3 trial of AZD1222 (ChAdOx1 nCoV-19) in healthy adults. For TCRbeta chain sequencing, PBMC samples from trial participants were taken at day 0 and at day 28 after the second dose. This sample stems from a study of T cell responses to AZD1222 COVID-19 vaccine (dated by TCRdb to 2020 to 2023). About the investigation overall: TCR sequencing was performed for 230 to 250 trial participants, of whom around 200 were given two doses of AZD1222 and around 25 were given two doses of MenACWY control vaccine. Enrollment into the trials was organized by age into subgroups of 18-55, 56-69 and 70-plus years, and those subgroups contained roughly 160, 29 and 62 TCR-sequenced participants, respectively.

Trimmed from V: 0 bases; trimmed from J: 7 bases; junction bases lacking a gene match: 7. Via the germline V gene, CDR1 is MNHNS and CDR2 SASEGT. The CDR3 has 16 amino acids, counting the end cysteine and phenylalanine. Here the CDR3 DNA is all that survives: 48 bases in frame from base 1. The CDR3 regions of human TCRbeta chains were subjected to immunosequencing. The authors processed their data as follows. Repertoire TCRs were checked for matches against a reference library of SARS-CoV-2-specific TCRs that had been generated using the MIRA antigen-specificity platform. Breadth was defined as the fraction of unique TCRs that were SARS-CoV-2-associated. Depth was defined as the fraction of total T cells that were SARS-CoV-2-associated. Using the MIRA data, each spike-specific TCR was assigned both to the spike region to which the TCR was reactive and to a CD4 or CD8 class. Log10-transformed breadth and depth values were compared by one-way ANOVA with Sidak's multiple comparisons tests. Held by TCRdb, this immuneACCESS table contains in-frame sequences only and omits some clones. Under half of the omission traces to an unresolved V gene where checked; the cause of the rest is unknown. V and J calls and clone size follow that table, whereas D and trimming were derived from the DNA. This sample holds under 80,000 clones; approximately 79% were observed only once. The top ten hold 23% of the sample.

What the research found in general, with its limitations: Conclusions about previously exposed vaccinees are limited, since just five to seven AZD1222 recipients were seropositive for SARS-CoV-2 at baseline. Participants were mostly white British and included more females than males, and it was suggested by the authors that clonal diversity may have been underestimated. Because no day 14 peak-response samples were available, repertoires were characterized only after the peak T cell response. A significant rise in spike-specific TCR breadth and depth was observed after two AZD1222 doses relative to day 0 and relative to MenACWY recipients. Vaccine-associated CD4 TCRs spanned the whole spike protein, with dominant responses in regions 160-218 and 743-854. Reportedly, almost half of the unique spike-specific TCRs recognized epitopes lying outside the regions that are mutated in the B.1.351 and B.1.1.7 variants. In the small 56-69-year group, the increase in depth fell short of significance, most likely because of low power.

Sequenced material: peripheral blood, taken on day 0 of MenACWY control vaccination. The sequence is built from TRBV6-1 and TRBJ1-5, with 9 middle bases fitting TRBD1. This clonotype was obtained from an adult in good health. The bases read TGTGCCAGCAGTGAAGCGGGACAGGGAAGTTGGCAGCCCCAGCATTTT. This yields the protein CASSEAGQGSWQPQHF.